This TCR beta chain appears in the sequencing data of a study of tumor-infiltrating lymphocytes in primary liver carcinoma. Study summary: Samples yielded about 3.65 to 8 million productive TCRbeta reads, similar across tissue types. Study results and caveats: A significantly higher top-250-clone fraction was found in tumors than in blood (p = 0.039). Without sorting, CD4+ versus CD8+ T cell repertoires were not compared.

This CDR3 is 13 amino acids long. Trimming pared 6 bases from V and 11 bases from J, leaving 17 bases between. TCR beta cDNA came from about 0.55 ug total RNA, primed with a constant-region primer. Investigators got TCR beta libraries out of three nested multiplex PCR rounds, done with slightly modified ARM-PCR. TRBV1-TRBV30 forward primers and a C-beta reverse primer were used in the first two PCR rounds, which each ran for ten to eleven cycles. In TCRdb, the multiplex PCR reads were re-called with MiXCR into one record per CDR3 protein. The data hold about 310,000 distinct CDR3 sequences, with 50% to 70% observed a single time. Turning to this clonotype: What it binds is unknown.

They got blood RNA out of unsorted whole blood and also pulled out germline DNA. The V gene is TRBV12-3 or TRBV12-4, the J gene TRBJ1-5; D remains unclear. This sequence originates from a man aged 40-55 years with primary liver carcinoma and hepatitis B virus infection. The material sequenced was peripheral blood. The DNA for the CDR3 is TGTGCCAGCAGCGGAGTGGCCCTTGTGTCCCAGCATTTT. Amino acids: CASSGVALVSQHF.